This T cell receptor beta chain appears in the sequencing data of a study of T cells after yellow fever vaccination. Study summary: Where fractions had low cell numbers, libraries were prepared from them with the SMART-Seq v4 Ultra Low Input RNA kit.

5'RACE template switching produced TCR cDNA carrying a universal primer site and UMIs. Each CDR3 protein is one row after TCRdb ran MiXCR on the 5' RACE reads. The data contain about 400,000 distinct CDR3 sequences, approximately 10% of them singletons. The V and J ends lost 7 bases and 4 bases respectively, with 16 bases between them. CDR3 length: 14 amino acids. CDR1 is SGHRS and CDR2 is YFSETQ in the germline V gene. The clonotype originates from a man younger than 35 who received the YFV17D yellow fever vaccine. Sample: PBMCs, taken on the day of the first yellow fever vaccination. This chain connects TRBV5-1 to TRBJ2-3, with no clear D. CDR3 sequence (DNA): TGCGCCAGCCAGAGATTTCCCAGTTCAGATACGCAGTATTTT. It encodes CASQRFPSSDTQYF.